This TCR beta chain appears in the sequencing data of a study of blood T cell repertoires in COVID-19. Study overall: There were acute and convalescent COVID-19 samples, and they came from the United States, Italy and Spain. PBMCs, B-cell-depleted T cells, or T cells provided the cDNA or gDNA that made up the material.

Unmatched junction bases numbered 6, after V lost 1 base and J lost 5 bases. The CDR3 has 15 residues. Germline V gene sequence: CDR1 MGHRA, CDR2 YSYEKL. This table comes from immunoSEQ multiplex PCR, and its TCRdb copy is limited to in-frame clones, with some not included. In the table there are approximately 97,000 clones, approximately 86% of which are singletons. This receptor was taken from a human donor in a cohort sampled during active COVID-19. Material: peripheral blood. The chain has TRBV4-1 and TRBJ2-7; the match to TRBD1 covers 9 bases. The CDR3 nucleotides read TGCGCCAGCAGCCAAGTCTGGGACAGGGTCGACGAGCAGTACTTC. This sequence encodes CASSQVWDRVDEQYF.